Presented here are 31 T cell receptor beta chains from one specimen sequenced in a study of metastatic and nonmetastatic thyroid tumors. TCRdb reprocessed the PCR reads using MiXCR. The sample records around 28,000 clones, around 4% being singletons. All patients were treatment-naive before thyroid surgery. Sequenced: blood. The receptor source for this set is a male donor with papillary thyroid cancer or a benign thyroid nodule (not recorded which). Some clones in this sample may be carry-over from other donors' samples.

This clone has at least ten counts. The gene calls are TRBV7-2 and TRBJ1-2; 8 bases align to TRBD1. Unmatched junction bases numbered 9, after V lost 5 bases and J lost 4 bases. This CDR3 has 15 amino acids. The germline gives CDR1 SGHTA, CDR2 FQGNSA. This CDR3 is CASSEDPGQGYGYTF. The CDR3 coding sequence is TGTGCCAGCAGCGAGGACCCCGGACAGGGCTATGGCTACACCTTC.

The gene calls are TRBV2 and TRBJ2-1; D not certain. The CDR3 has 12 residues. The germline CDR1 and CDR2 sequences are SNHLY and FYNNEI. V lost 7 bases, J lost 6 bases, and 10 bases lay in between. CDR3 DNA: TGTGCCAGCACCCTCATGGTCAATGAGCAGTTCTTC. Amino acids: CASTLMVNEQFF.

V usage is TRBV6-1 and J usage is TRBJ2-3; TRBD2 aligns across 12 bases. Germline CDR1 MNHNS, CDR2 SASEGT. V gave up 4 bases and J gave up 4 bases; unmatched junction bases: 3. The CDR3 runs 15 residues. CDR3 amino acids: CASSGLAGVPDTQYF. The CDR3 DNA sequence: TGTGCCAGCAGTGGACTAGCGGGAGTCCCAGATACGCAGTATTTT.

This clone was seen only a few times. The chain links TRBV25-1 to TRBJ1-6; D not certain. The CDR3 contains 15 residues. The germline CDR1 and CDR2 sequences are MGHDK and SYGVNS. The V gene lost 3 bases and the J gene lost 4 bases, with 10 bases spanning the gap. The CDR3 loop is CASSDSRGYNSPLHF. CDR3 coding DNA: TGTGCCAGCAGTGATAGCCGGGGATATAATTCACCCCTCCACTTT.

This clone was found many times. Germline and junction disagree at one end, which may indicate a read error. V usage is TRBV7-9 and J usage is TRBJ1-1; 7 bases are a match to TRBD1. Germline-derived CDR1 and CDR2 are SEHNR and FQNEAQ (reference sequence). This CDR3 is 12 amino acids long. The CDR3 sequence is CAGSLGTAEAFF. CDR3 DNA: TGTGCCGGCAGCTTAGGGACAGCAGAAGCTTTCTTT.

This clone turned up a few times. The chain joins TRBV20-1 to TRBJ1-5, with D maybe TRBD1 (5 bases). Deletions cut 0 bases from V and 4 bases from J, with 10 bases between. The germline V gene has CDR1 DFQATT and CDR2 SNEGSKA (reference sequence). The CDR3 is made up of 14 amino acids. CDR3 in amino acids: CSARDTGGNQPQHF. The CDR3 DNA is TGCAGTGCTAGAGATACCGGGGGGAATCAGCCCCAGCATTTT.

Sample share makes this clone medium-sized (0.01 to 0.1%). This chain uses TRBV6-1 with TRBJ2-1; 12 bases are shared with TRBD2. The ends lost 5 bases at V and 0 bases at J; junction bases unmatched: 2. Germline V gives CDR1 MNHNS, CDR2 SASEGT. The CDR3 has 16 residues. The CDR3, as DNA: TGTGCCAGCAGTTGGACTAGCGGGACCTCCTACAATGAGCAGTTCTTC. Residues: CASSWTSGTSYNEQFF.

This clone was seen ten or more times. The J gene is TRBJ2-3, the V gene TRBV9; unclear D gene. Trimming left V 3 bases short and J 7 bases short, with 18 bases between. CDR3 length: 15 amino acids. Germline V gives CDR1 SGDLS, CDR2 YYNGEE. The CDR3 here is CASSAGQESRNTQYF. DNA of the CDR3: TGTGCCAGCAGCGCCGGGCAGGAGTCCCGAAATACGCAGTATTTT.

The table lists this clone with many counts. The chain recombines TRBV28 with TRBJ2-2; 12 bases are shared with TRBD1. The CDR3 is 22 residues long. Germline CDR1 MDHEN, CDR2 SYDVKM. V trimming: 0 bases; J trimming: 0 bases; junction bases outside the gene matches: 14. Here the CDR3 DNA reads TGTGCCAGCAGTTTATGGGGTCTTCGGGTCGGGACAGGGGGCGCGAACACCGGGGAGCTGTTTTTT. This sequence encodes CASSLWGLRVGTGGANTGELFF.

V usage is TRBV6-2 or TRBV6-3 and J usage is TRBJ2-1, with D tentatively TRBD2 (6 bases). CDR1 MNHEY and CDR2 SVGEGT come from the germline V gene. Trimming removed 7 bases at V and 8 bases at J, with 18 bases between. The CDR3 loop spans 14 amino acids. DNA for the CDR3: TGTGCCAGCACCCAAAGGAGGGTGGGGGATGAGCAGTTCTTC. Residues: CASTQRRVGDEQFF.

A few counts support this clone. V gene TRBV20-1 combines with J gene TRBJ2-7; TRBD1 matches 8 bases. The CDR3 length is 14 residues. Germline trimming cut 3 bases from V and 7 bases from J; bases unmatched to any gene: 11. Germline CDR1 DFQATT, CDR2 SNEGSKA (reference sequence). As DNA, the CDR3 is TGCAGTGCTAGCCACAGGCAGGGGGCGGGAGAGCAGTACTTC. Translating gives CSASHRQGAGEQYF.

The rearrangement links TRBV30 to TRBJ2-1, with D possibly matching TRBD1 (6 bases). CDR3 length: 16 amino acids. Germline V lookup: CDR1 GTSNPN, CDR2 SVGIG (reference sequence). Trimming removed 1 base from V and 5 bases from J, with 18 bases in between. CDR3: CAWSERGRGSNNEQFF. CDR3 DNA sequence: TGTGCCTGGAGTGAGAGGGGCAGGGGCTCGAACAATGAGCAGTTCTTC.

This clone has just a few counts. Sequence at one end of the junction differs from germline and may be a read error. The chain has TRBV12-3 or TRBV12-4 and TRBJ2-3, with D uncertain. This CDR3 is built from 13 residues. This CDR3 reads CASSSSCTDTRYF. CDR3 sequence (DNA): TGTGCCAGCAGTTCTTCCTGCACAGATACGCGGTATTTT.

In this sample, this clone turned up a few times. The chain has TRBV6-2 or TRBV6-3 and TRBJ1-2; D not resolved. There are 16 residues in the CDR3. Germline CDR1 MNHEY, CDR2 SVGEGT. Trimming pared 2 bases from V and 0 bases from J, leaving 13 bases between. This CDR3 reads CASSYLEGFTNYGYTF. CDR3 coding DNA: TGTGCCAGCAGTTACCTTGAGGGTTTCACTAACTATGGCTACACCTTC.

This clone has ten or more counts. The V and J genes are TRBV5-1 and TRBJ1-1; perhaps TRBD1 as D (5 bases). This CDR3 comprises 14 residues. Germline values: CDR1 SGHRS, CDR2 YFSETQ. Deletions cut 0 bases from V and 4 bases from J, with 10 bases between. The DNA of the CDR3 is TGCGCCAGCAGCTTGGCAGGGATGCGCACTGAAGCTTTCTTT. This translates into CASSLAGMRTEAFF.

In its sample, this clone was seen many times. This chain connects TRBV5-4 to TRBJ2-1; D is perhaps TRBD2 (6 bases). The CDR3 extends over 15 amino acids. Germline values: CDR1 SGHNT, CDR2 YYREEE (reference sequence). With 5 bases removed from V and 5 bases from J, the gap between germline ends came to 17 bases. For the CDR3, the DNA is TGTGCCAGCAGTCCAGCGGTTACGGGGGACAATGAGCAGTTCTTC. Its protein product is CASSPAVTGDNEQFF.

In its sample, this clone ranks as medium-sized. The chain joins TRBV7-2 to TRBJ1-6, with TRBD1 identical over 10 bases. Germline V gives CDR1 SGHTA, CDR2 FQGNSA. Trimming removed 3 bases from V and 10 bases from J; junction bases left unmatched: 6. The CDR3 has 15 residues. The CDR3 sequence is CASSFAGTGVSPLHF. As DNA, the CDR3 is TGTGCCAGCAGCTTCGCTGGGACAGGGGTCTCACCCCTCCACTTT.

This sequence joins TRBV11-2 and TRBJ1-1; a weak D match, TRBD1 (5 bases). There are 17 residues in the CDR3. Germline CDR1 SGHAT, CDR2 FQNNGV. V lost 1 base, J lost 4 bases, and 19 bases lay in between. CDR3 DNA: TGTGCCAGCAGCTTAGGGCGGGGACCGGGATTGAGCACTGAAGCTTTCTTT. This sequence encodes CASSLGRGPGLSTEAFF.

This clone was counted between two and nine times. The V call is TRBV6-1, the J call TRBJ1-6, with D perhaps matching TRBD1 (6 bases). Germline loops: CDR1 MNHNS, CDR2 SASEGT. This CDR3 spans 13 amino acids. Deletions cut 6 bases from V and 9 bases from J, with 12 bases between. The CDR3 here is CASRRRGASPLHF. The CDR3 DNA sequence: TGTGCCAGCAGAAGGAGGGGGGCTTCACCCCTCCACTTT.

This clone was seen a handful of times. The chain couples TRBV28 to TRBJ2-1; 7 bases line up with TRBD2. This CDR3 has 14 amino acids. Per the germline V gene, CDR1 is MDHEN and CDR2 is SYDVKM. V gave up 8 bases and J gave up 3 bases; unmatched junction bases: 7. CDR3 sequence (DNA): TGTGCCAGCGCCGGGGCTAGCGGCTACAATGAGCAGTTCTTC. It encodes CASAGASGYNEQFF. The full variable domain, in which reference TRBV28 and TRBJ2-1 provide the parts outside the CDR3, is DVKVTQSSRYLVKRTGEKVFLECVQDMDHENMFWYRQDPGLGLRLIYFSYDVKMKEKGDIPEGYSVSREKKERFSLILESASTNQTSMYLCASAGASGYNEQFFGPGTRLTVL.

This clone has a handful of counts. This chain links TRBV19 with TRBJ2-7; 11 nucleotides match TRBD2. The CDR3 is made up of 15 amino acids. Germline trimming cut 5 bases from V and 0 bases from J; bases unmatched to any gene: 3. The germline V gene has CDR1 LNHDA and CDR2 SQIVND (reference sequence). The CDR3 DNA follows: TGTGCCAGTAGTGCTACTAGCGGGAGCTCCTACGAGCAGTACTTC. It encodes CASSATSGSSYEQYF.

The chain couples TRBV28 to TRBJ2-7; TRBD2 agrees at 7 bases. V gave up 6 bases and J gave up 1 base; unmatched junction bases: 12. The CDR3 is 16 amino acids. CDR1 and CDR2 (germline): MDHEN, SYDVKM. CDR3 amino acids: CASRKRTGLQSYEQYF. The CDR3 region has the DNA TGTGCCAGCAGGAAGAGAACGGGACTACAATCCTACGAGCAGTACTTC.

This clone was counted at least ten times. The chain recombines TRBV20-1 with TRBJ1-2; the D gene is possibly TRBD1 (5 bases). The CDR3 covers 11 residues. Germline lookup yields CDR1 DFQATT and CDR2 SNEGSKA (reference sequence). The V end lost 3 bases, the J end lost 8 bases, and 10 bases lay between the germline ends. CDR3 in DNA: TGCAGTGCTAGTCAGGGCGCGGGCTACACCTTC. Encoded protein: CSASQGAGYTF.

This clone was picked up many times. The rearrangement uses TRBV3-1 and TRBJ1-2; D unresolved. V was cut by 0 bases and J by 8 bases, with 7 bases left in between. The CDR3 is made up of 12 amino acids. Germline V gene sequence: CDR1 LGHDT, CDR2 YNNKEL (reference sequence). The CDR3 bases are TGTGCCAGCAGCCAAGATTCAAGGGGCTACACCTTC. Translating it yields CASSQDSRGYTF.

V gene TRBV6-2 or TRBV6-3 combines with J gene TRBJ2-3; the match to TRBD2 covers 7 bases. CDR1 is MNHEY, CDR2 SVGEGT, per germline. The CDR3 consists of 16 residues. The V segment lost 5 bases and the J segment 4 bases; nucleotides outside the gene matches: 12. The CDR3 protein is CASSGQWAGDSDTQYF. CDR3 in DNA: TGTGCCAGCAGTGGCCAGTGGGCGGGAGATTCAGATACGCAGTATTTT.

This clone was detected only a few times. The chain uses TRBV20-1 and TRBJ2-7; 8 positions agree with TRBD2. Germline V lookup: CDR1 DFQATT, CDR2 SNEGSKA (reference sequence). V gave up 0 bases and J gave up 6 bases; unmatched junction bases: 10. The CDR3 consists of 15 residues. The CDR3 is CSAREGGLAWFEQYF. For the CDR3, the DNA is TGCAGTGCTAGAGAAGGCGGACTAGCATGGTTCGAGCAGTACTTC.

This clone occurred many times. The CDR3 DNA reads TGTGCCAGCAGCTTAACCCGGGGGGGACAGGGAGGAGGAGAGACCCAGTACTTC. It codes for CASSLTRGGQGGGETQYF. The chain couples TRBV7-2 to TRBJ2-5; D possibly corresponds to TRBD1 (9 bases). V was clipped by 2 bases and J by 4 bases, with 23 bases between them. The V gene's germline CDR1 is SGHTA and CDR2 FQGNSA. The CDR3 contains 18 residues.

This clone was counted a few times. The V and J genes are TRBV6-2 or TRBV6-3 and TRBJ2-5; weak D call: TRBD1 (5 bases). Germline V gene sequence: CDR1 MNHEY, CDR2 SVGEGT. The V end lost 2 bases, the J end lost 4 bases, and 5 bases lay between the germline ends. The CDR3 consists of 12 residues. In DNA, the CDR3 is TGTGCCAGCAGTTACAGGGGAGAGACCCAGTACTTC. Translating it yields CASSYRGETQYF.

The sample holds many counts of this clone. The V and J genes are TRBV4-2 and TRBJ2-1, with 9 bases matching TRBD2. Per the germline V gene, CDR1 is LGHNA and CDR2 is YNFKEQ. With 1 base clipped from V and 3 bases from J, the junction kept 4 bases outside the gene matches. This CDR3 region has 16 residues. The DNA for the CDR3 is TGTGCCAGCAGCCAAGTGATTAGCGGGAGCTACAATGAGCAGTTCTTC. It encodes CASSQVISGSYNEQFF.

This clone is deemed medium-sized. The chain employs TRBV2 and TRBJ1-2; 8 bases align to TRBD1. Germline trimming cut 5 bases from V and 3 bases from J; bases unmatched to any gene: 2. CDR3 length equals 13 residues. Germline lookup yields CDR1 SNHLY and CDR2 FYNNEI. For the CDR3, the DNA is TGTGCCAGCAGTCCGACAGGGGACTATGGCTACACCTTC. Its protein product is CASSPTGDYGYTF.

This clone has more than one count but fewer than ten. This rearrangement joins TRBV19 to TRBJ1-2; D not resolved. The CDR3 spans 12 residues. Germline loops: CDR1 LNHDA, CDR2 SQIVND (reference sequence). V was cut by 9 bases and J by 1 base, with 9 bases left in between. CDR3 in DNA: TGTGCCAGCCGGACGTTTAACTATGGCTACACCTTC. Its translation: CASRTFNYGYTF.